A single sample gave rise to the 12 T cell receptor beta chains below, sequenced in a study of cytomegalovirus exposure and HLA in healthy donors. Both 60 Vbeta primers and 13 Jbeta primers went into the PCR. Profiling relied on immunoSEQ multiplex PCR, and the TCRdb table lists in-frame clones only, not all of them. The sample carries 55,000 to 80,000 clones, roughly 73% recorded once. Sequencing was carried out using PBMCs. The receptors come from a woman aged 40 to 55 in good health and CMV-seropositive.

This clone was counted once. The rearrangement links TRBV4-3 to TRBJ2-1; no definite D call. The CDR3 is 15 residues long. The V end lost 0 bases, the J end lost 9 bases, and 15 bases lay between the germline ends. Germline V gene lookup returns CDR1 LGHNA and CDR2 YSLEER. The CDR3 nucleotides read TGCGCCAGCAGCCAAGAGGTTGTCGGAGTGACTGAGCAGTTCTTC. This gives the protein CASSQEVVGVTEQFF.

The chain is built from TRBV15 and TRBJ2-7; D ambiguous. V lost 0 bases and J 3 bases, leaving 6 bases between the germline ends. The CDR3 totals 13 residues. Per the germline V gene, CDR1 is LNHNV and CDR2 is YYDKDF (reference sequence). The CDR3 region is CATSRERDYEQYF. CDR3 sequence (DNA): TGTGCCACCAGCAGAGAACGAGACTACGAGCAGTACTTC.

This chain joins TRBV27 and TRBJ2-2, with TRBD1 matching 9 bases. The CDR3 length is 16 residues. From germline, CDR1 is MNHEY and CDR2 SMNVEV (reference sequence). The trim removed 6 bases at V and 1 base at J, leaving 6 bases unmatched. The CDR3 protein is CASRKGTGKNTGELFF. In DNA, the CDR3 is TGTGCCAGCAGGAAGGGGACAGGGAAGAACACCGGGGAGCTGTTTTTT.

The chain joins TRBV11-2 to TRBJ2-7, with unresolved D. The CDR3 is 14 amino acids. CDR1 is SGHAT, CDR2 FQNNGV, per germline. The V gene lost 3 bases and the J gene lost 0 bases, with 9 bases spanning the gap. The DNA of the CDR3 is TGTGCCAGCAGCTTTTCGGAGAGCTCCTACGAGCAGTACTTC. Amino acid sequence: CASSFSESSYEQYF.

This rearrangement joins TRBV4-3 to TRBJ2-2, with 8 nucleotides matching TRBD1. Germline CDR1 reads LGHNA; CDR2 reads YSLEER. The CDR3 loop spans 14 amino acids. Trimming removed 4 bases from V and 6 bases from J; junction bases left unmatched: 4. CDR3 sequence reads: CASSPDREAGELFF. The CDR3 region has the DNA TGCGCCAGCAGCCCGGACAGGGAAGCCGGGGAGCTGTTTTTT.

This chain uses TRBV29-1 with TRBJ1-2, with a weak D call TRBD1 (5 bases). The CDR3 has 12 amino acids. Germline V gene data show CDR1 as SQVTM and CDR2 as ANQGSEA. With 5 bases removed from V and 4 bases from J, the gap between germline ends came to 11 bases. The CDR3 loop is CSVQSRVYGYTF. The CDR3 DNA reads TGCAGCGTTCAGAGCAGGGTCTATGGCTACACCTTC.

This sequence joins TRBV6-1 and TRBJ1-4; D call uncertain. Trimming took off 0 bases at V and 0 bases at J, with 11 bases between the two ends. In germline, CDR1 is MNHNS, CDR2 SASEGT. This CDR3 region has 17 residues. As DNA, the CDR3 is TGTGCCAGCAGTGAAGCTCTCCAGACTGCAACTAATGAAAAACTGTTTTTT. Translating it yields CASSEALQTATNEKLFF.

The V and J genes are TRBV6-1 and TRBJ2-5, with D perhaps matching TRBD1 (6 bases). The J call may be wrong; the DNA end is better matched by TRBJ2-7. The CDR3 length is 13 residues. Germline values: CDR1 MNHNS, CDR2 SASEGT. CDR3 nucleotide sequence: TGTGCCAGCAGCCGGGACATAACCTACGAGCAGTACTTC. Amino acid sequence: CASSRDITYEQYF.

The V gene is TRBV19, the J gene TRBJ1-5; D may be TRBD1 (6 bases). V dropped 1 base and J dropped 0 bases, with 13 bases sitting between them. Germline V gene data show CDR1 as LNHDA and CDR2 as SQIVND (reference sequence). The CDR3 length is 17 residues. For the CDR3, the DNA is TGTGCCAGTAGTATAGTCCGGGGGGCATATAGCAATCAGCCCCAGCATTTT. Protein: CASSIVRGAYSNQPQHF. The full variable domain, its missing parts supplied by reference TRBV19 and TRBJ1-5, is DGGITQSPKYLFRKEGQNVTLSCEQNLNHDAMYWYRQDPGQGLRLIYYSQIVNDFQKGDIAEGYSVSREKKESFPLTVTSAQKNPTAFYLCASSIVRGAYSNQPQHFGDGTRLSIL.

This clone came up once. This rearrangement joins TRBV4-1 to TRBJ1-2; TRBD1 agrees at 9 bases. This CDR3 spans 15 amino acids. Germline-derived CDR1 and CDR2 are MGHRA and YSYEKL. With 6 bases clipped from V and 2 bases from J, the junction kept 7 bases outside the gene matches. The chain's CDR3 is CASRPRQGVNYGYTF. The CDR3 DNA follows: TGCGCCAGCAGACCCCGACAGGGGGTGAACTATGGCTACACCTTC.

The gene calls are TRBV4-3 and TRBJ1-2; TRBD1 matches at 7 bases. Germline V CDR1 and CDR2: LGHNA, YSLEER. The CDR3 extends over 13 amino acids. V lost 4 bases and J lost 7; bases outside the gene matches: 6. The DNA of the CDR3 is TGCGCCAGCAGCCTAACAGGGGAAGGTGGCTACACCTTC. It codes for CASSLTGEGGYTF.

CDR3 residues: CASTKDSRSGNTIYF. CDR3 bases: TGTGCCAGCACGAAGGACAGCCGCTCTGGAAACACCATATATTTT. The chain links TRBV7-9 to TRBJ1-3, with D possibly matching TRBD1 (6 bases). CDR3 size: 15 residues. Deletions cut 7 bases from V and 0 bases from J, with 13 bases between. CDR1 and CDR2 (germline): SEHNR, FQNEAQ (reference sequence).